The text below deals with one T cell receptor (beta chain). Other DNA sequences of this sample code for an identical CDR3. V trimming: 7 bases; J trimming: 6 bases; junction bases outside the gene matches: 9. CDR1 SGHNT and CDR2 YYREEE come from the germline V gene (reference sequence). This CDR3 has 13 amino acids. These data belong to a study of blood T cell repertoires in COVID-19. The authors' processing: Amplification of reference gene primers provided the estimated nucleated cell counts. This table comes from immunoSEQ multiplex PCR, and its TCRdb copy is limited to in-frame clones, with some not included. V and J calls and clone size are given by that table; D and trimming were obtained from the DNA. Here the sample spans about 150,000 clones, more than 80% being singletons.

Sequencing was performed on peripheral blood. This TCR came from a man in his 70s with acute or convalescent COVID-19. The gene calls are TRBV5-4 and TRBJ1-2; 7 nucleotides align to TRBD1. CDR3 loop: CASSFDRVNGYTF. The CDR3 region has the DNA TGTGCCAGCTCGTTTGACAGGGTGAATGGCTACACCTTC.